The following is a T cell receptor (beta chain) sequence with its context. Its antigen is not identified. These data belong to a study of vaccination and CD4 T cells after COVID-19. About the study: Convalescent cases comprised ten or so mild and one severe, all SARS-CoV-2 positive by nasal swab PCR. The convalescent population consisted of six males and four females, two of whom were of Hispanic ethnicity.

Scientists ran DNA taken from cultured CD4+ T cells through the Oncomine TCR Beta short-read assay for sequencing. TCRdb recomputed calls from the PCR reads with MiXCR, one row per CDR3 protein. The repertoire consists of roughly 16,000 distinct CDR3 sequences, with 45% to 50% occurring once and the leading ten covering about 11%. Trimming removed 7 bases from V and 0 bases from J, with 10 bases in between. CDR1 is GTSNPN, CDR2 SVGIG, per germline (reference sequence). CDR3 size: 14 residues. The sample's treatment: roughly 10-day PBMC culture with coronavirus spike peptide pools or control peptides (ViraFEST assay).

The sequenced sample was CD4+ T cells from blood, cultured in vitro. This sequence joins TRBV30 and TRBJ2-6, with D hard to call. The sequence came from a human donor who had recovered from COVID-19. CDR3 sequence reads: CASKTSSGANVLTF. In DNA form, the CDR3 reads TGTGCCTCCAAGACCTCCTCTGGGGCCAACGTCCTGACTTTC.